This TCR beta chain was observed in a study of shared clonotypes between healthy human individuals. Study findings and constraints: The study drew on few donors, limiting represented genetic and exposure-history diversity. The authors expected sequencing depth to affect clonotype sharing among donors. Large sequencing depth failed to make sorted-subset sequencing complete, rarefaction showed. Estimated richness values were generally larger in naive subsets than in memory subsets.

The CDR3 has 14 residues. The V and J ends lost 3 bases and 0 bases respectively, with 12 bases between them. Germline CDR1 is GTSNPN and CDR2 is SVGIG (reference sequence). Of note for this clone: No antigen is known for it.

Assay: immunoSEQ multiplex PCR; the TCRdb copy retains only in-frame clones and omits some. The table has roughly 2.5 million clones, approximately 90% seen once; the top ten hold roughly 0.15%. The chain combines TRBV30 with TRBJ2-7; D not resolved. The receptor was isolated from a man between 18 and 35 years old in good health. Sequencing was carried out using naive CD4+ T cells sorted from blood. Subset described: CD45RA+ positively selected. As DNA, the CDR3 is TGTGCCTGGAGCACCCGACGTCACTCCTACGAGCAGTACTTC. Translating it yields CAWSTRRHSYEQYF.